Below, one TCR beta chain is given with its context. These data are taken from a study of blood T cell repertoires in COVID-19. TCRdb's table, derived via immunoSEQ multiplex PCR, lists solely in-frame clones and lacks some. Among over 55,000 clones listed, 82% were seen once. J was trimmed by 5 bases and V by 0 bases; bases with no gene match: 11. The CDR3 is made up of 17 amino acids. Per germline, CDR1 GTSNPN and CDR2 SVGIG (reference sequence). This clonotype was sampled from a human donor in a cohort sampled during active COVID-19. Sequences were obtained from peripheral blood. V gene TRBV30 combines with J gene TRBJ1-5; 9 positions match TRBD1. This CDR3 is CAWSVGTGFVRDQPQHF. The CDR3 DNA is TGTGCCTGGAGTGTGGGGACAGGGTTTGTACGCGATCAGCCCCAGCATTTT. Variable domain in full (rest from reference TRBV30 and TRBJ1-5): SQTIHQWPATLVQPVGSPLSLECTVEGTSNPNLYWYRQAAGRGLQLLFYSVGIGQISSEVPQNLSASRPQDRQFILSSKKLLLSDSGFYLCAWSVGTGFVRDQPQHFGDGTRLSIL.